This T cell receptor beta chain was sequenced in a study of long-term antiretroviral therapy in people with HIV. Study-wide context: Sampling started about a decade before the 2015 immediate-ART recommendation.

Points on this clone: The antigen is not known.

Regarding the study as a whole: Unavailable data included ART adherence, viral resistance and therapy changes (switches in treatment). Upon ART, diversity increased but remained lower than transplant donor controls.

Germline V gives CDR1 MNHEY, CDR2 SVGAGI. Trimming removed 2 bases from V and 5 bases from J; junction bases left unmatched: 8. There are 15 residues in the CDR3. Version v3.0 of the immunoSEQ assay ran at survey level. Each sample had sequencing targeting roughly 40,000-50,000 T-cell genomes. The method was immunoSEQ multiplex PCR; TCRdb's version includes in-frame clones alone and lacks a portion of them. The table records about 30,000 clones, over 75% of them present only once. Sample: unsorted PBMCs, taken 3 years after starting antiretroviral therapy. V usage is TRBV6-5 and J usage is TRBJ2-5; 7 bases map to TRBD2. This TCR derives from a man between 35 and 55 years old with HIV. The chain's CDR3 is CASSYTAGRAETQYF. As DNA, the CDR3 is TGTGCCAGCAGTTACACGGCAGGGAGGGCGGAGACCCAGTACTTC.